The clone carrying this T cell receptor (beta chain) was counted only a few times. Profiled with immunoSEQ multiplex PCR; TCRdb holds only in-frame clones, not every one. Of some 68,000 clones listed, 92% are singletons. The source of the sample is a study of technical replicates of blood from several donors. This CDR3 region has 13 residues. Trimming removed 0 bases from V and 3 bases from J, with 6 bases in between. Germline CDR1 SGDLS, CDR2 YYNGEE. Material for sequencing was T cells isolated from PBMCs. This sequence joins TRBV9 and TRBJ1-1, with a possible D match to TRBD1 (5 bases). The receptor's source is a human donor in good health. The CDR3 loop reads CASSVGGDTEAFF. The DNA for the CDR3 is TGTGCCAGCAGCGTAGGGGGGGACACTGAAGCTTTCTTT.